Presented here are 2 T cell receptor beta chains from one specimen sequenced in a study of shared clonotypes between healthy human individuals. Sequencing used immunoSEQ multiplex PCR; TCRdb keeps in-frame clones, though not all of them. Of roughly 2.2 million clones in the sample, just over 90% were seen once. Material: naive CD4+ T cells from PBMCs. Subset defined: CD45RA+ positively selected. All receptors come from a man younger than 30 in good health. Some clones in this sample may be carry-over from other donors' samples.

The rearrangement links TRBV28 to TRBJ1-1; a possible D gene is TRBD1 (5 bases). This CDR3 is 16 amino acids long. Germline assignment: CDR1 MDHEN and CDR2 SYDVKM. Trimming cost V 4 bases and J 4 bases, with 19 bases left between them. The CDR3: CASSSHMGRGSTEAFF. Here the CDR3 DNA reads TGTGCCAGCAGTTCCCACATGGGACGGGGATCCACTGAAGCTTTCTTT.

The rearrangement uses TRBV7-9 and TRBJ2-2; 9 bases are shared with TRBD1. The CDR3 totals 15 residues. Germline V gives CDR1 SEHNR, CDR2 FQNEAQ (reference sequence). Trimming at V came to 5 bases and at J to 6 bases, leaving 7 bases not matched to a gene. The CDR3 here is CASSTRTGVPGELFF. In nucleotides, the CDR3 is TGTGCCAGCAGCACCCGGACAGGGGTACCCGGGGAGCTGTTTTTT. Using reference TRBV7-9 and TRBJ2-2 for the parts outside the CDR3, the full variable domain is DTGVSQNPRHKITKRGQNVTFRCDPISEHNRLYWYRQTLGQGPEFLTYFQNEAQLEKSRLLSDRFSAERPKGSFSTLEIQRTEQGDSAMYLCASSTRTGVPGELFFGEGSRLTVL.